The 6 T cell receptor beta chains in this list originate from one sample, sequenced in a study of T cell responses to AZD1222 COVID-19 vaccine. Libraries were prepared by immunoSEQ multiplex PCR; TCRdb keeps only in-frame clonotypes and omits some of them. The table has just over 20,000 clones, approximately 82% seen once. The sample here was peripheral blood, taken on day 0 of AZD1222 vaccination. The receptors were gathered from an adult in good health.

The V call is TRBV7-6, the J call TRBJ2-7; D tentatively reads TRBD1 or TRBD2 (7 bases each). V was shortened by 5 bases and J by 1 base, with 15 bases between the two germline ends. This CDR3 is built from 15 residues. The V gene's germline CDR1 is SGHVS and CDR2 FNYEAQ. The CDR3 spells CASSPGGDMSYEQYF. CDR3 nucleotide sequence: TGTGCCAGCAGCCCAGGGGGGGACATGTCCTACGAGCAGTACTTC.

The V call is TRBV11-3, the J call TRBJ2-1, with D perhaps TRBD2 (6 bases). The V end was cut by 0 bases, the J end by 1 base, with 10 bases between. The CDR3 length is 16 residues. Per germline, CDR1 SGHNT and CDR2 YENEEA. CDR3 sequence reads: CASSLDGGLSYNEQFF. The DNA of the CDR3 is TGTGCCAGCAGCTTAGATGGAGGGCTATCCTACAATGAGCAGTTCTTC.

In its sample, this clone was seen a few times. This chain links TRBV4-2 with TRBJ2-3, with D perhaps TRBD1 or TRBD2 (6 bases each). The CDR3 is made up of 13 amino acids. V lost 8 bases and J lost 5, with 14 bases in between. The germline gives CDR1 LGHNA, CDR2 YNFKEQ. The CDR3 DNA reads TGTGCCAGCTTCGGGGGCTCGGGAGATACGCAGTATTTT. It is translated as CASFGGSGDTQYF.

The chain has TRBV28 and TRBJ1-3; tentatively, D is TRBD1 (5 bases). V lost 3 bases to trimming and J lost 2 bases, with 11 bases between them. This CDR3 contains 15 residues. The V gene's germline CDR1 is MDHEN and CDR2 SYDVKM. CDR3 coding DNA: TGTGCCAGCAGTTTTCAGGGATTAGCTGGAAACACCATATATTTT. This codes for CASSFQGLAGNTIYF.

The V and J genes are TRBV6-4 and TRBJ2-1, with TRBD2 identical over 10 bases. CDR1 is MRHNA, CDR2 SNTAGT, per germline. V lost 5 bases to trimming and J lost 7 bases; unmatched junction nucleotides: 8. The CDR3 is made up of 15 amino acids. CDR3 sequence: CASSRAGGRRNEQFF. The CDR3 DNA follows: TGTGCCAGCAGTAGAGCGGGGGGGCGGAGGAATGAGCAGTTCTTC.

The chain employs TRBV7-2 and TRBJ2-2; D possibly uses TRBD1 or TRBD2 (6 bases each). The CDR3 covers 17 residues. With 7 bases removed from V and 4 bases from J, the gap between germline ends came to 22 bases. CDR1 is SGHTA and CDR2 is FQGNSA in the germline V gene. The CDR3 here is CASNPNWGASPTGELFF. In DNA form, the CDR3 reads TGTGCCAGCAACCCCAATTGGGGGGCGAGTCCCACCGGGGAGCTGTTTTTT.